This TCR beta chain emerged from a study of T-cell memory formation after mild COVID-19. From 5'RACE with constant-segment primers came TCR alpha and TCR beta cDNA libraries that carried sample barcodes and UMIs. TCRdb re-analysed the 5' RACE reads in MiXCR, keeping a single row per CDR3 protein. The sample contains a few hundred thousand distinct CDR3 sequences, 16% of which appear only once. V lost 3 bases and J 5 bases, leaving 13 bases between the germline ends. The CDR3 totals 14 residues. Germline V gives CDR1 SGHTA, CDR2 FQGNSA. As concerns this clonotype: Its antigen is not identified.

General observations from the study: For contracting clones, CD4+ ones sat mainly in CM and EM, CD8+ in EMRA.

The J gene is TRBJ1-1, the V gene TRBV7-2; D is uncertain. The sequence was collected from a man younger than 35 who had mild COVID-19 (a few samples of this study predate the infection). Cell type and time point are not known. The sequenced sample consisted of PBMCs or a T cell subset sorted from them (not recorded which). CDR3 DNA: TGTGCCAGCAGCTTGGGGAACCGGGGAACTGAAGCTTTCTTT. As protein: CASSLGNRGTEAFF. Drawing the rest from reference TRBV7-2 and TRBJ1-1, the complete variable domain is GAGVSQSPSNKVTEKGKDVELRCDPISGHTALYWYRQSLGQGLEFLIYFQGNSAPDKSGLPSDRFSAERTGGSVSTLTIQRTQQEDSAVYLCASSLGNRGTEAFFGQGTRLTVV.